The sequence of this TCR beta chain was determined in a study of CD8 T cells in ankylosing spondylitis. Study-wide points: Ankylosing spondylitis blood appeared to carry a characteristic TCR beta motif of several highly homologous variants.

MiXCR was run by TCRdb on the 5' RACE reads, yielding one entry per CDR3 protein. The repertoire holds about 250,000 distinct CDR3 sequences, with roughly 8% as singletons. A few counts support this clonotype. Its antigen remains unidentified. The specimen was blood, either unsorted or a sorted T cell fraction (not recorded which). The TCR sequence derives from a female donor with ankylosing spondylitis or in good health (not recorded which).

The CDR3 sequence: CSVEDGGGAFF. The CDR3 DNA reads TGCAGCGTTGAAGATGGAGGGGGGGCTTTCTTT. V is TRBV29-1 and J is TRBJ1-1; a weak D match, TRBD1 (6 bases). Germline V lookup: CDR1 SQVTM, CDR2 ANQGSEA. The V end was cut by 0 bases, the J end by 11 bases, with 10 bases between. The CDR3 is 11 residues long.